This passage covers 30 T cell receptor beta chains from one sample sequenced in a study of glioma-infiltrating T cells. Using RNA template, CDR3s of TCR alpha and beta were amplified with iRepertoire arm-PCR. TCRdb re-analysed the multiplex PCR reads in MiXCR, keeping a single row per CDR3 protein. The repertoire consists of about 400,000 distinct CDR3 sequences, with about two fifths occurring once and the leading ten covering more than 10%. Sequenced: glioma tissue, nonneoplastic brain tissue, or PBMCs (not recorded which). These receptors all stem from a human donor with low-grade glioma or glioblastoma, undergoing nonglioma brain surgery, or in good health (not recorded which).

Details on this clonotype: Compared with germline, one end of the junction differs, possibly owing to a read error. The chain has TRBV4-1 and TRBJ1-1; no clear D. The germline V gene has CDR1 MGHRA and CDR2 YSYEKL. The CDR3 sequence is 15 residues long. This CDR3 is CSSSQFSVGNTEAFF. The DNA for the CDR3 is TGCTCCAGCAGCCAATTTTCAGTGGGGAACACTGAAGCTTTCTTT.

The genes are TRBV19 and TRBJ2-7; weak D call: TRBD2 (5 bases). Germline V CDR1 and CDR2: LNHDA, SQIVND (reference sequence). The CDR3 is 14 residues long. Trimming removed 3 bases from V and 3 bases from J, with 12 bases in between. Here the CDR3 reads CASSIGEGVYEQYF. CDR3 DNA: TGTGCCAGTAGTATCGGAGAGGGCGTCTACGAGCAGTACTTC.

This clonotype turned up a few times. The rearrangement links TRBV28 to TRBJ2-1; 7 positions match TRBD2. Trimming took 2 bases from V and 7 from J; bases not matched to a gene: 8. Germline lookup yields CDR1 MDHEN and CDR2 SYDVKM. This CDR3 spans 15 amino acids. CDR3 residues: CASSLRLAARNEQFF. The CDR3 nucleotides read TGTGCCAGCAGTTTAAGGCTAGCGGCCAGGAATGAGCAGTTCTTC.

About this clonotype: A much larger clone lies a single base off, so this may be a read error. This chain links TRBV6-2 or TRBV6-3 with TRBJ2-1, with 8 bases lining up with TRBD2. The J segment lost 5 bases and the V segment lost 7 bases, leaving 7 bases of the junction unmatched. CDR1 and CDR2 from the germline V gene are MNHEY and SVGEGT. The CDR3 is 14 residues long. CDR3 sequence: CASTTSAEHNEQFF. CDR3 nucleotides: TGTGCCAGCACGACTAGCGCCGAACACAATGAGCAGTTCTTC.

Note on this clonotype: The junction and the germline gene differ at one end; a read error may be behind it. The rearrangement uses TRBV28 and TRBJ2-7; 11 positions agree with TRBD2. In germline, CDR1 is MDHEN, CDR2 SYDVKM. CDR3 length: 17 residues. The CDR3 region has the DNA TGTGCCAGCAGCCCCTCCACATTTACTAGCGGGAGTTACGGGCAGCACTTC. Its protein product is CASSPSTFTSGSYGQHF.

The CDR3 loop is CATSDPRQFNTGELFF. The CDR3 nucleotides are TGTGCCACCAGTGATCCGCGGCAGTTTAACACCGGGGAGCTGTTTTTT. This chain joins TRBV24-1 and TRBJ2-2; D remains ambiguous. The length of the CDR3 is 16 residues. With 3 bases removed from V and 2 bases from J, the gap between germline ends came to 12 bases. The V gene's germline CDR1 is KGHDR and CDR2 SFDVKD.

A remark on this clonotype: One base away lies a much larger clone, so this may be a sequencing read error. The chain combines TRBV6-2 or TRBV6-3 with TRBJ2-1; 9 nucleotides line up with TRBD2. This CDR3 has 15 amino acids. Trimming removed 7 bases from V and 5 bases from J; junction bases left unmatched: 9. The germline gives CDR1 MNHEY, CDR2 SVGEGT. The CDR3 loop reads CASTSGAGGNNEQFF. The CDR3 DNA reads TGTGCCAGCACCTCTGGGGCGGGGGGGAACAATGAGCAGTTCTTC.

This chain uses TRBV18 with TRBJ2-7, with D uncertain. The CDR3 totals 14 residues. V was clipped by 5 bases and J by 1 base, with 12 bases between them. Germline-derived CDR1 and CDR2 are KGHSH and LQKENI. The CDR3, as DNA: TGTGCCAGCTCAACACGGGCACAATCCTACGAGCAGTACTTC. It specifies CASSTRAQSYEQYF. Combining the CDR3 with reference TRBV18 and TRBJ2-7 gives the whole variable domain NAGVMQNPRHLVRRRGQEARLRCSPMKGHSHVYWYRQLPEEGLKFMVYLQKENIIDESGMPKERFSAEFPKEGPSILRIQQVVRGDSAAYFCASSTRAQSYEQYFGPGTRLTVT.

This clonotype was seen repeatedly, ten times or more. The chain combines TRBV15 with TRBJ2-7; possible D gene TRBD2, 5 bases. The germline CDR1 and CDR2 sequences are LNHNV and YYDKDF (reference sequence). V lost 4 bases and J lost 3, with 19 bases in between. CDR3 length: 16 amino acids. DNA of the CDR3: TGTGCCACCAGCACCAGCACCGGGGTCGGCGGCTACGAGCAGTACTTC. Protein product: CATSTSTGVGGYEQYF.

This clonotype appeared a few times. The V and J genes are TRBV19 and TRBJ1-5; D remains ambiguous. V lost 3 bases and J lost 8, with 11 bases in between. In germline, CDR1 is LNHDA, CDR2 SQIVND (reference sequence). This CDR3 region has 13 residues. In nucleotides, the CDR3 is TGTGCCAGTAGTATTCTGGGTATGGAGCCCCAGCATTTT. This encodes CASSILGMEPQHF.

This clonotype was detected a few times. V gene TRBV27 combines with J gene TRBJ2-1, with 14 nucleotides matching TRBD2. The germline V gene has CDR1 MNHEY and CDR2 SMNVEV (reference sequence). Unmatched junction bases numbered 6, after V lost 7 bases and J lost 7 bases. This CDR3 is built from 15 residues. The DNA of the CDR3 is TGTGCCAGCACCACCGGGACTAGCGGGAGTAATGAGCAGTTCTTC. Protein product: CASTTGTSGSNEQFF.

A note on this clonotype: Possible read error: a much larger clone is one base away. The V and J genes are TRBV10-3 and TRBJ2-5; either TRBD1 or TRBD2 may supply D (5 bases each). The CDR3 contains 16 residues. From germline, CDR1 is ENHRY and CDR2 SYGVKD. Written as DNA, the CDR3 is TGTGCCATCAGTGCCGGGACCGCCTCCGGGCAAGGGACCCAGTACTTC. This sequence encodes CAISAGTASGQGTQYF.

The chain has TRBV7-9 and TRBJ2-7, with D perhaps TRBD1 (6 bases). V was pared by 4 bases and J by 4 bases, with 17 bases between. This CDR3 spans 15 amino acids. The germline V gene has CDR1 SEHNR and CDR2 FQNEAQ (reference sequence). CDR3 sequence reads: CASSSIRRGWYEQYF. The CDR3 nucleotides read TGTGCCAGCAGCTCCATCCGCAGGGGTTGGTACGAGCAGTACTTC.

The chain recombines TRBV11-2 with TRBJ2-5, with D perhaps TRBD2 (5 bases). CDR3 size: 15 residues. V shed 0 bases and J shed 5 bases, with 13 bases lying between them. Looked up from germline, CDR1 is SGHAT and CDR2 is FQNNGV. This chain's CDR3 is CASSLEPGSWETQYF. CDR3 sequence (DNA): TGTGCCAGCAGCTTAGAGCCGGGGAGTTGGGAGACCCAGTACTTC.

This clonotype was seen once. The rearrangement uses TRBV20-1 and TRBJ2-1, with TRBD1 as a possible D gene (6 bases). The V gene lost 3 bases and the J gene lost 10 bases, with 19 bases spanning the gap. The CDR3 runs to 14 residues. Germline lookup yields CDR1 DFQATT and CDR2 SNEGSKA (reference sequence). The CDR3 region is CSASRDIRLREQFF. The CDR3 nucleotides are TGCAGTGCTAGCCGGGACATACGCTTACGGGAGCAGTTCTTC.

A remark on this clonotype: Since a much larger clone is just one base distant, this may be a read error. The rearrangement joins TRBV20-1 to TRBJ1-1; D unclear. The CDR3 totals 11 residues. Germline-derived CDR1 and CDR2 are DFQATT and SNEGSKA (reference sequence). CDR3 protein: CRTVMNTETFF. CDR3 bases: TGCAGGACTGTTATGAACACTGAAACTTTCTTT.

This clonotype has only a few counts. The V and J genes are TRBV27 and TRBJ2-3, with 9 bases identical to TRBD2. There are 19 residues in the CDR3. CDR1 is MNHEY, CDR2 SMNVEV, per germline (reference sequence). J was trimmed by 1 base and V by 6 bases; bases with no gene match: 17. Here the CDR3 reads CASSPNRPEREARTDTQYF. Here the CDR3 DNA reads TGTGCCAGCAGCCCGAACCGGCCAGAGCGGGAGGCCCGCACAGATACGCAGTATTTT.

As for this clonotype: A junction end diverges from the germline sequence, so it may reflect a read error. V gene TRBV2 combines with J gene TRBJ2-1; TRBD2 agrees at 12 bases. CDR1 is SNHLY, CDR2 FYNNEI, per germline. This CDR3 spans 12 amino acids. The CDR3 DNA reads as TGTGCCAGGACTAGCGGGAGCAATGAGAAGTTCTTC. Its translation is CARTSGSNEKFF.

This chain's CDR3 is CASNVVPLVGDSEAFF. The CDR3, as DNA: TGTGCCAGCAATGTTGTACCCCTCGTAGGGGATTCTGAAGCTTTCTTT. The chain carries TRBV28 and TRBJ1-1, with a weak D call TRBD1 (5 bases). Trimming pared 7 bases from V and 6 bases from J, leaving 24 bases between. This CDR3 comprises 16 residues. Germline V CDR1 and CDR2: MDHEN, SYDVKM.

The chain employs TRBV19 and TRBJ2-7; D possibly corresponds to TRBD2 (5 bases). The length of the CDR3 is 14 residues. Trimming shortened V by 4 bases and J by 6 bases, and 16 bases separated the two germline ends. The V gene's germline CDR1 is LNHDA and CDR2 SQIVND (reference sequence). The CDR3 coding sequence is TGTGCCAGTAGTAGGACTGGGAGAGGTGGCGAGCAGTACTTC. Its protein product is CASSRTGRGGEQYF.

The genes are TRBV4-1 and TRBJ2-7; D is ambiguous. Germline V lookup: CDR1 MGHRA, CDR2 YSYEKL. The length of the CDR3 is 13 residues. V was trimmed by 5 bases and J by 7 bases, leaving 15 bases between them. The CDR3 region has the DNA TGCGCCAGCAGCGCAGCAAGTCTAGGGGAGCAGTACTTC. Residues: CASSAASLGEQYF.

The genes are TRBV20-1 and TRBJ2-3; D remains ambiguous. Germline CDR1 and CDR2: DFQATT and SNEGSKA (reference sequence). This CDR3 comprises 13 residues. Trimming pared 6 bases from V and 5 bases from J, leaving 15 bases between. CDR3 loop: CSARVSGKDTQYF. As DNA, the CDR3 is TGCAGTGCAAGGGTATCGGGCAAAGATACGCAGTATTTT.

This clonotype has only a few counts. The gene calls are TRBV5-1 and TRBJ2-7; 11 bases align to TRBD1. CDR3 length: 16 amino acids. Unmatched junction bases numbered 8, after V lost 0 bases and J lost 6 bases. Germline V gene lookup returns CDR1 SGHRS and CDR2 YFSETQ. CDR3 in DNA: TGCGCCAGCAGCTTGGCCAGGGGACAGGGGGATTCCGAGCAGTACTTC. Translating gives CASSLARGQGDSEQYF.

Concerning this clonotype itself: At one end the junction does not follow the germline gene, possibly because of a read error. V is TRBV4-1 and J is TRBJ1-2, with D possibly TRBD1 on 5 matching bases. Looked up from germline, CDR1 is MGHRA and CDR2 is YSYEKL. The CDR3 loop spans 15 amino acids. CDR3 in amino acids: CASGQVRSGFYGYTF. The CDR3 region has the DNA TGCGCCAGCGGCCAAGTGCGTTCAGGGTTCTATGGCTACACCTTC.

This clonotype was observed many times. The junction departs from germline at one end; a sequencing error may be responsible. The rearrangement uses TRBV4-2 and TRBJ2-5; D call uncertain. The CDR3 runs to 14 residues. Looked up from germline, CDR1 is LGHNA and CDR2 is YNFKEQ. The CDR3 sequence is CASNQNPTQETQYF. The CDR3, as DNA: TGTGCCAGCAACCAAAACCCCACCCAAGAGACCCAGTACTTC.

The chain has TRBV6-1 and TRBJ2-6; D is undetermined. The CDR3 has 15 amino acids. V lost 7 bases to trimming and J lost 0 bases, with 10 bases between them. Germline CDR1 reads MNHNS; CDR2 reads SASEGT. CDR3 sequence: CASTPFSSGANVLTF. The CDR3 DNA reads as TGTGCCAGCACCCCGTTTAGCTCTGGGGCCAACGTCCTGACTTTC.

Comments on this clonotype: This sequence may be a read error, since a much larger clone differs from it by one base. This chain links TRBV20-1 with TRBJ1-2; possible D gene TRBD1, 6 bases. There are 13 residues in the CDR3. The V end lost 0 bases, the J end lost 5 bases, and 10 bases lay between the germline ends. Germline lookup yields CDR1 DFQATT and CDR2 SNEGSKA (reference sequence). The DNA for the CDR3 is TGCAGTGCTAGAGATGGACAGTTGTATGGCTACACCTTC. Its protein product is CSARDGQLYGYTF.

Regarding this clonotype: Just one base apart from a much larger clone, this may be a read error. The rearrangement joins TRBV6-2 or TRBV6-3 to TRBJ1-1; D unresolved. This CDR3 is 13 amino acids long. With 7 bases removed from V and 4 bases from J, the gap between germline ends came to 13 bases. The V gene's germline CDR1 is MNHEY and CDR2 SVGEGT. The DNA of the CDR3 is TGTGCCAGCAATTTCAGTGGAGGCACTGAAGCTTTCTTT. Protein product: CASNFSGGTEAFF.

Points on this clonotype: Just one base apart from a much larger clone, this may be a read error. This chain uses TRBV20-1 with TRBJ2-7, with TRBD2 matching over 10 bases. The V gene's germline CDR1 is DFQATT and CDR2 SNEGSKA (reference sequence). The CDR3 runs to 14 residues. CDR3 sequence (DNA): TGCAGGGCTAGAGCGGGAGGGCCTAACTACGAGCAGTACTTC. Protein: CRARAGGPNYEQYF.

Concerning this clonotype itself: This may be a read error, as it is one base from a much larger clone. The chain uses TRBV6-6 and TRBJ2-1, with TRBD2 matching over 12 bases. The CDR3 covers 16 residues. The V gene's germline CDR1 is MNHNY and CDR2 SVGAGI (reference sequence). V shed 4 bases, J shed 4 bases, and the junction held 5 bases outside the gene matches. CDR3 bases: TGTGCCAGCAGTTCCGGGACTAGCGGGCCTTACAATGAGCAGTTCTTC. Its translation: CASSSGTSGPYNEQFF.